The T cell receptor (beta chain) under discussion was sequenced for a study of siplizumab effects on memory and regulatory T cells. Study-level results: Naive T cells apparently outstripped memory cells in diversity and seemed major alloresponse contributors.

TCRdb's copy holds only in-frame clones and misses some; the assay was immunoSEQ multiplex PCR. The repertoire holds some 100,000 clones, over 85% seen once, with over 5% in the top ten. CDR3 size: 13 residues. CDR1 is MNHEY and CDR2 is SMNVEV in the germline V gene (reference sequence). V gave up 6 bases and J gave up 6 bases; unmatched junction bases: 3. Concerning this clone itself: The target antigen is unknown.

Input material: CD8+ T cells sorted from blood. The rearrangement uses TRBV27 and TRBJ2-5, with 11 bases identical to TRBD1. The clonotype originates from a human donor in good health. The CDR3 coding sequence is TGTGCCAGCAGCCGGGACAGGGGGAAGACCCAGTACTTC. Translation: CASSRDRGKTQYF.